This TCR beta chain derives from a study of CD4+ T cells in melanoma. Study outcomes and limitations: Diverse differentiation states were reported for melanoma neoantigen-specific CD4+ T cells.

This table comes from immunoSEQ multiplex PCR, and its TCRdb copy is limited to in-frame clones, with some not included. The data contain about 50,000 clones, roughly 87% of them seen just once; the ten biggest clones take up approximately 10%. Turning to this clone: Its cognate antigen is unknown.

This sequence originates from a human donor with melanoma. The sequencing sample was made of peripheral blood.

CDR3 nucleotides: TGTGCCAGCAGTGTTCGCTCCTATAATTCACCCCTCCACTTT. Protein: CASSVRSYNSPLHF. The gene calls are TRBV6-4 and TRBJ1-6; no clear D gene. V lost 4 bases to trimming and J lost 0 bases, with 4 bases between them. The CDR3 length is 14 residues. Per germline, CDR1 MRHNA and CDR2 SNTAGT.